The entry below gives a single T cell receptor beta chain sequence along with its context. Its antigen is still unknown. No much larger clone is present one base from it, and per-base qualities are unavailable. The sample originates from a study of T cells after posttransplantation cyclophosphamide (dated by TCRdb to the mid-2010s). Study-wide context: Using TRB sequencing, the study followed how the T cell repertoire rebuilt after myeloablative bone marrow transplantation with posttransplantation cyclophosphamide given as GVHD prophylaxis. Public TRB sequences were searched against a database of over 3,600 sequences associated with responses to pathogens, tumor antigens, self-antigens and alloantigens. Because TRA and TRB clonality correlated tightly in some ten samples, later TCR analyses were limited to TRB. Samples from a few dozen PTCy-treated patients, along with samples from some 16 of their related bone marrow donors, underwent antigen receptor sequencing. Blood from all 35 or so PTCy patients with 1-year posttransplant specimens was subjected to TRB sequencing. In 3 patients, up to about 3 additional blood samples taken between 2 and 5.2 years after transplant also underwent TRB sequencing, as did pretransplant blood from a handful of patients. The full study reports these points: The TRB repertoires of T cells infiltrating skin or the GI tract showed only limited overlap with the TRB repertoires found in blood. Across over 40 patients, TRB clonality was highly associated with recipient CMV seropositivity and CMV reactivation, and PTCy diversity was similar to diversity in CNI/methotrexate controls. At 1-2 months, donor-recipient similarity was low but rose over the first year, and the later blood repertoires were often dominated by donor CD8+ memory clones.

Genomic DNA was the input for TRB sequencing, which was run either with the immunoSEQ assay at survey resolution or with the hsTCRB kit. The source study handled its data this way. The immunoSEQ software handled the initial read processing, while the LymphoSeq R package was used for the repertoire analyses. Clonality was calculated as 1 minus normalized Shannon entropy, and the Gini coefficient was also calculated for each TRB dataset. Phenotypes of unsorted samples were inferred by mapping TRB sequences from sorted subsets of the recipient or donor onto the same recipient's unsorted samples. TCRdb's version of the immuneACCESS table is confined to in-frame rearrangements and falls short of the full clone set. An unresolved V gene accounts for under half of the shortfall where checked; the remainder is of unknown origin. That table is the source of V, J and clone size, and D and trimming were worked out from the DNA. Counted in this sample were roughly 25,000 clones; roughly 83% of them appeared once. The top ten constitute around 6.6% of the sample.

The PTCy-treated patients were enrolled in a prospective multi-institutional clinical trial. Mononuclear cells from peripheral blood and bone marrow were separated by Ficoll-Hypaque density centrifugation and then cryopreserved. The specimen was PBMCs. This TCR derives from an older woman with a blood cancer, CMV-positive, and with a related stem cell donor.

The CDR3 reads as follows: CASRNRENNYGYTF. The nucleotide sequence is TGTGCCAGCAGGAACCGGGAAAATAACTATGGCTACACCTTC. The receptor chain draws on TRBV6-5 and TRBJ1-2; the D gene is unclear. From the cysteine up to the phenylalanine, the CDR3 has a length of 14 residues. CDR3 DNA is the only sequence kept; it has 42 bases, read in frame from the first base. CDR1 and CDR2, per the germline V gene, are MNHEY and SVGAGI. Trimming removed 6 bases from V and 1 base from J, leaving 12 bases between the germline ends.